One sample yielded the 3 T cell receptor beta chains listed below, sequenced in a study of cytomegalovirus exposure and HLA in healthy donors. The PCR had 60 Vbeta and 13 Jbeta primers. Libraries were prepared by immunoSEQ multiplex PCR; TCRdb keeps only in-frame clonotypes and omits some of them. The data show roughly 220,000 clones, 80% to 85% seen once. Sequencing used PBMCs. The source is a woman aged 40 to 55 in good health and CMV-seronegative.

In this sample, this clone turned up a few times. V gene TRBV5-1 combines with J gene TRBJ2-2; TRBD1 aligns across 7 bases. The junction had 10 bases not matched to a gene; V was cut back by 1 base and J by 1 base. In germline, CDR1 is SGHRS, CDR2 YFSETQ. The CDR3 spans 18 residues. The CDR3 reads CASSLNFWTGLNTGELFF. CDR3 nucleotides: TGCGCCAGCAGCTTGAACTTTTGGACAGGCCTGAACACCGGGGAGCTGTTTTTT. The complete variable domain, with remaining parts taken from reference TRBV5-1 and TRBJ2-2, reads KAGVTQTPRYLIKTRGQQVTLSCSPISGHRSVSWYQQTPGQGLQFLFEYFSETQRNKGNFPGRFSGRQFSNSRSEMNVSTLELGDSALYLCASSLNFWTGLNTGELFFGEGSRLTVL.

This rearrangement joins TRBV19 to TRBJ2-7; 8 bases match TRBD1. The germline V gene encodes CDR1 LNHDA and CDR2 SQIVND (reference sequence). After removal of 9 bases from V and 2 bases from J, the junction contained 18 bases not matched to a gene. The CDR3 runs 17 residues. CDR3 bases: TGTGCCAGACAGAGAGCTCCGGGACAGGCAACAACCTACGAGCAGTACTTC. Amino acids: CARQRAPGQATTYEQYF.

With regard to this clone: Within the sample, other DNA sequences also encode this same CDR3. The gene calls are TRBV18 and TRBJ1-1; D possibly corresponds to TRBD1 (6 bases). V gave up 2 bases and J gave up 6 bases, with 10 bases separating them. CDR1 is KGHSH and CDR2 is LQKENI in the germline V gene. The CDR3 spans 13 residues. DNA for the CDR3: TGTGCCAGCTCACCAAGCAGGGGAGCTGAAGCTTTCTTT. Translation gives CASSPSRGAEAFF. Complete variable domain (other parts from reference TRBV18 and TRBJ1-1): NAGVMQNPRHLVRRRGQEARLRCSPMKGHSHVYWYRQLPEEGLKFMVYLQKENIIDESGMPKERFSAEFPKEGPSILRIQQVVRGDSAAYFCASSPSRGAEAFFGQGTRLTVV.